This TCR beta chain was sequenced for a study of beta chain features in type 1 diabetes. Study-level findings and limits: Patients' naive, central memory and regulatory TCRB repertoires appeared more alike than those of healthy donors. TCRB CDR3 length was moderately but significantly reduced in all four CD4+ subsets of Type 1 diabetes patients. Patients with type 1 diabetes carried fewer insertions and had more deletions at their VDJ junctions.

Cells sorted by CD45RO/CCR7/CD25/CD127/CD95/CD27 comprised CD4+ naive, central memory, regulatory and stem cell-like memory cells. All sorted populations exceeded 95% purity. Expressed TCRB transcripts were sequenced because the entire RNA isolate underwent reverse transcription. Profiled with immunoSEQ multiplex PCR; TCRdb holds only in-frame clones, not every one. The sample records roughly 300,000 clones, around 15% being singletons. The CDR3 totals 11 residues. CDR1 and CDR2 from the germline V gene are DFQATT and SNEGSKA (reference sequence). Between the trimmed V and J ends, which lost 6 bases and 3 bases, there was a span of 8 bases. Of note for this clone: What it binds is not known.

The sequence was obtained from a man aged 25 to 40 with type 1 diabetes. Source material: naive CD4+ T cells from blood. V usage is TRBV20-1 and J usage is TRBJ2-5; possible D gene TRBD2, 5 bases. The CDR3 sequence: CSAWEKETQYF. CDR3 coding DNA: TGCAGTGCCTGGGAGAAAGAGACCCAGTACTTC.